This is a list of T cell receptor beta chains from one sample in a study of T cell repertoires in cytomegalovirus infection. Antigen specificity for these receptors is unknown. One entry per CDR3 protein, called by TCRdb with MiXCR from the reads. The sample has 200,000 to 250,000 distinct CDR3 sequences, around 35% seen once. Sequencing was performed on CD8+ T cells from cultured PBMCs, taken from culture after CMV antigen stimulation. The receptors stem from a human donor in good health (CMV status not recorded). Some clones in this sample may be carry-over from other donors' samples. The conserved cysteine and the conserved F or W are not part of the CDR3 here. The order of the fields is D gene, V gene, CDR3 protein. D genes are given only for firm matches.

d_call: .; v_call: TRBV12-3/TRBV12-4; cdr3_aa: ATLPSGDYNEQF
d_call: .; v_call: TRBV4-1; cdr3_aa: ASSQEASSREQY
d_call: TRBD1; v_call: TRBV20-1; cdr3_aa: SARTGWASNEQY
d_call: TRBD2; v_call: TRBV10-3; cdr3_aa: AISLGLAEETQY
d_call: .; v_call: TRBV7-3; cdr3_aa: ASSPPGKSQY
d_call: .; v_call: TRBV7-3; cdr3_aa: ASSLGGYGNQPQH
d_call: .; v_call: TRBV18; cdr3_aa: ASSPSYNEQF
d_call: TRBD2; v_call: TRBV24-1; cdr3_aa: ATSDHRTSGTDTQY
d_call: .; v_call: TRBV7-6; cdr3_aa: ASSLVGRGTNTQY
d_call: .; v_call: TRBV5-4; cdr3_aa: ASSLGVNYGYT
d_call: TRBD1; v_call: TRBV28; cdr3_aa: ASSKDRGAREQY
d_call: .; v_call: TRBV20-1; cdr3_aa: SARAPRVTEAF
d_call: TRBD2; v_call: TRBV7-9; cdr3_aa: ASTLSGGSTDTQY
d_call: .; v_call: TRBV27; cdr3_aa: ASSPRGYGYT
d_call: TRBD2; v_call: TRBV20-1; cdr3_aa: SAQEGTSGQETQY
d_call: TRBD2; v_call: TRBV7-3; cdr3_aa: ASSQNLAGGPGEQY
d_call: TRBD2; v_call: TRBV4-1; cdr3_aa: ASSQSSGGARADTQY
d_call: .; v_call: TRBV7-3; cdr3_aa: ASSLLPPSGAPPTQY
d_call: .; v_call: TRBV7-4; cdr3_aa: ASSPEGTAASEQY
d_call: .; v_call: TRBV7-3; cdr3_aa: ASSLRVSTTDTQY
d_call: .; v_call: TRBV7-5; cdr3_aa: ISVPEASTLIPRTVSTDTQY
d_call: TRBD2; v_call: TRBV4-1; cdr3_aa: ASSKGLAGNTDTQY
d_call: .; v_call: TRBV4-1; cdr3_aa: ASSLTEEQF